The 15 T cell receptor beta chains in this list originate from one sample, sequenced in a study of blood T cell repertoires in COVID-19. Produced via immunoSEQ multiplex PCR; TCRdb's table is partial and in-frame only. The sample has some 78,000 clones, 84% seen once; the top ten hold 3% to 4%. The sequencing sample was made of peripheral blood. Receptor source: a man aged 45-60 years with acute or convalescent COVID-19.

This sequence joins TRBV7-2 and TRBJ1-4; TRBD1 aligns across 8 bases. The CDR3 extends over 15 amino acids. The germline V gene encodes CDR1 SGHTA and CDR2 FQGNSA. V was clipped by 1 base and J by 3 bases; unmatched bases: 1. Written as DNA, the CDR3 is TGTGCCAGCAGCTTAGGGGGACAGGCTAATGAAAAACTGTTTTTT. The encoded protein is CASSLGGQANEKLFF.

This clone has only a few counts. J is TRBJ1-1 and V is TRBV4-3; D might be TRBD1 (5 bases). V lost 4 bases and J lost 1, with 7 bases in between. Germline V gene sequence: CDR1 LGHNA, CDR2 YSLEER. The CDR3 covers 13 residues. CDR3 residues: CASSLDRNTEAFF. CDR3 DNA: TGCGCCAGCAGCCTCGACAGGAACACTGAAGCTTTCTTT.

The chain recombines TRBV28 with TRBJ2-5; 9 bases are a match to TRBD1. The CDR3 consists of 14 residues. Germline lookup yields CDR1 MDHEN and CDR2 SYDVKM. Trimming removed 8 bases from V and 4 bases from J; junction bases left unmatched: 8. The CDR3 spells CASLTGGAGETQYF. Here the CDR3 DNA reads TGTGCCAGCCTTACAGGGGGCGCAGGAGAGACCCAGTACTTC. Based on the CDR3 plus reference TRBV28 and TRBJ2-5, the full variable domain is DVKVTQSSRYLVKRTGEKVFLECVQDMDHENMFWYRQDPGLGLRLIYFSYDVKMKEKGDIPEGYSVSREKKERFSLILESASTNQTSMYLCASLTGGAGETQYFGPGTRLLVL.

The CDR3 loop reads CASSLALTGELFF. For the CDR3, the DNA is TGTGCCAGCAGCTTAGCGCTTACTGGGGAGCTGTTTTTT. V is TRBV7-9 and J is TRBJ2-2, with unresolved D. V lost 0 bases to trimming and J lost 8 bases, with 7 bases between them. The CDR3 covers 13 residues. Germline CDR1 and CDR2: SEHNR and FQNEAQ (reference sequence).

The CDR3 coding sequence is TGTGCCACCAGTGATTATCAGGGCGCCCCCCCAGATACGCAGTATTTT. Protein sequence: CATSDYQGAPPDTQYF. The gene calls are TRBV24-1 and TRBJ2-3; D may be TRBD1 (5 bases). CDR1 is KGHDR, CDR2 SFDVKD, per germline. This CDR3 has 16 amino acids. The V and J ends lost 2 bases and 4 bases respectively, with 15 bases between them.

CDR3 in DNA: TGTGCCAGTAGTACAGTAGCGCCGAACACCGGGGAGCTGTTTTTT. It translates to CASSTVAPNTGELFF. V and J are TRBV19 and TRBJ2-2; TRBD2 is a possible D gene (5 bases). The CDR3 sequence is 15 residues long. Germline CDR1 is LNHDA and CDR2 is SQIVND (reference sequence). V lost 4 bases and J lost 0, with 9 bases in between.

This chain joins TRBV12-5 and TRBJ2-2, with 8 bases that match TRBD2. V shed 3 bases and J 0 bases; nucleotides not matched to a gene: 12. The CDR3 runs to 19 residues. CDR1 is LGHNT, CDR2 FRNRAP, per germline. The CDR3 nucleotides are TGTGCTAGTGGTTTCCTCGTTGGCAGCGGGGGAACGAACACCGGGGAGCTGTTTTTT. Amino acids: CASGFLVGSGGTNTGELFF. Variable domain in full (rest from reference TRBV12-5 and TRBJ2-2): DARVTQTPRHKVTEMGQEVTMRCQPILGHNTVFWYRQTMMQGLELLAYFRNRAPLDDSGMPKDRFSAEMPDATLATLKIQPSEPRDSAVYFCASGFLVGSGGTNTGELFFGEGSRLTVL.

Concerning this clone: The junction does not match germline at one end; this may be a read error. This chain uses TRBV2 with TRBJ1-6, with 11 bases aligning to TRBD1. The CDR3 runs to 14 residues. The V gene's germline CDR1 is SNHLY and CDR2 FYNNEI. In DNA form, the CDR3 reads TGTGCCAGCAGAAGCAGGCTCGGGACAGGGGGGGCCTTCTTT. Encoded protein: CASRSRLGTGGAFF.

This rearrangement joins TRBV19 to TRBJ2-7, with D perhaps matching TRBD2 (5 bases). Trimming cost V 1 base and J 4 bases, with 14 bases left between them. The CDR3 has 15 residues. CDR1 is LNHDA, CDR2 SQIVND, per germline (reference sequence). Here the CDR3 reads CASSIAVGMGYEQYF. In nucleotides, the CDR3 is TGTGCCAGTAGTATAGCTGTCGGGATGGGGTACGAGCAGTACTTC.

The chain employs TRBV19 and TRBJ1-4; D might be TRBD1 (5 bases). Germline V CDR1 and CDR2: LNHDA, SQIVND (reference sequence). The CDR3 contains 15 residues. V was shortened by 0 bases and J by 7 bases, with 12 bases between the two germline ends. This CDR3 reads CASSIDTGWGEKLFF. For the CDR3, the DNA is TGTGCCAGTAGTATAGATACAGGCTGGGGTGAAAAACTGTTTTTT. Full variable domain (missing parts from reference TRBV19 and TRBJ1-4): DGGITQSPKYLFRKEGQNVTLSCEQNLNHDAMYWYRQDPGQGLRLIYYSQIVNDFQKGDIAEGYSVSREKKESFPLTVTSAQKNPTAFYLCASSIDTGWGEKLFFGSGTQLSVL.

J is TRBJ2-1 and V is TRBV7-7; 8 nucleotides match TRBD2. The CDR3 is 19 residues long. From germline, CDR1 is SSHAT and CDR2 FNYEAQ (reference sequence). J was trimmed by 4 bases and V by 1 base; bases with no gene match: 15. DNA for the CDR3: TGTGCCAGCAGCTTAGGCAGGGCGGGAGGCCCACCAGGTTACAATGAGCAGTTCTTC. Protein sequence: CASSLGRAGGPPGYNEQFF.

Only a few counts were recorded for this clone. The chain links TRBV7-9 to TRBJ2-5, with 9 bases aligning to TRBD1. The CDR3 is 14 residues long. Per germline, CDR1 SEHNR and CDR2 FQNEAQ (reference sequence). Unmatched junction bases numbered 6, after V lost 5 bases and J lost 5 bases. The CDR3 loop is CASSNRGRGETQYF. CDR3 DNA sequence: TGTGCCAGCAGCAACAGGGGGCGCGGTGAGACCCAGTACTTC.

This chain connects TRBV27 to TRBJ1-4, with 7 bases lining up with TRBD1. The CDR3 is made up of 16 amino acids. Germline-derived CDR1 and CDR2 are MNHEY and SMNVEV (reference sequence). The V and J ends lost 7 bases and 4 bases, in that order; junction bases with no gene match: 12. CDR3 sequence: CASTRTGERRNEKLFF. In nucleotides, the CDR3 is TGTGCCAGCACCCGGACAGGCGAACGACGTAATGAAAAACTGTTTTTT.

The J gene is TRBJ1-2, the V gene TRBV7-8; TRBD1 agrees at 8 bases. V gave up 6 bases and J gave up 2 bases; unmatched junction bases: 11. This CDR3 contains 16 residues. Germline V gene sequence: CDR1 SGHVS, CDR2 FQNEAQ. The CDR3: CASRKDREVTNYGYTF. DNA of the CDR3: TGTGCCAGCAGAAAGGACAGGGAGGTTACCAACTATGGCTACACCTTC.

The rearrangement uses TRBV7-8 and TRBJ2-1; D call uncertain. The CDR3 spans 12 residues. Per germline, CDR1 SGHVS and CDR2 FQNEAQ. V lost 5 bases to trimming and J lost 6 bases, with 8 bases between them. In nucleotides, the CDR3 is TGTGCCAGCAGCATCCCTAGCAATGAGCAGTTCTTC. Residues: CASSIPSNEQFF.